The 18 T cell receptor beta chains presented below share a single source sample, sequenced in a study of identifying expanded T cells in peripheral blood. Generated by immunoSEQ multiplex PCR, the TCRdb table keeps only in-frame clones and is missing some. The sample lists approximately 100,000 clones; around nine tenths were seen once. Source material: blood. These receptors came from a person between 18 and 75 years old in good health.

V usage is TRBV10-3 and J usage is TRBJ1-1, with D possibly TRBD1 on 6 matching bases. Germline CDR1 ENHRY, CDR2 SYGVKD. The CDR3 contains 14 residues. Trimming took off 0 bases at V and 3 bases at J, with 8 bases between the two ends. CDR3: CAISESGGHTEAFF. For the CDR3, the DNA is TGTGCCATCAGTGAGTCCGGGGGGCACACTGAAGCTTTCTTT.

V usage is TRBV19 and J usage is TRBJ2-2; D is unresolved. This CDR3 has 14 residues. The V end lost 4 bases, the J end lost 1 base, and 7 bases lay between the germline ends. CDR1 and CDR2 (germline): LNHDA, SQIVND (reference sequence). Here the CDR3 DNA reads TGTGCCAGTAGTAGGGCAGGGAACACCGGGGAGCTGTTTTTT. This gives the protein CASSRAGNTGELFF.

J is TRBJ2-1 and V is TRBV7-9; D possibly uses TRBD1 or TRBD2 (5 bases each). V was trimmed by 7 bases and J by 5 bases, leaving 24 bases between them. This CDR3 comprises 17 residues. Germline V gene data show CDR1 as SEHNR and CDR2 as FQNEAQ (reference sequence). Written as DNA, the CDR3 is TGTGCCAGCACCCCTTGGGCCGGGGACCCTAACCACAATGAGCAGTTCTTC. Protein: CASTPWAGDPNHNEQFF.

Only one count was recorded for this clone. This rearrangement joins TRBV7-6 to TRBJ1-4; possibly TRBD1 for D (5 bases). Per germline, CDR1 SGHVS and CDR2 FNYEAQ. The CDR3 runs 13 residues. Trimming removed 0 bases at V and 8 bases at J, with 7 bases between. CDR3 protein: CASSLARTEKLFF. CDR3 coding DNA: TGTGCCAGCAGCTTAGCGAGGACAGAAAAACTGTTTTTT.

This chain joins TRBV7-2 and TRBJ2-7; 8 bases map to TRBD2. Germline lookup yields CDR1 SGHTA and CDR2 FQGNSA. Trimming cost V 1 base and J 1 base; bases outside gene matches: 3. The CDR3 contains 15 residues. CDR3 in DNA: TGTGCCAGCAGCTTAGAAGCGGGGGTGTCCTACGAGCAGTACTTC. Translation: CASSLEAGVSYEQYF.

This sequence joins TRBV10-3 and TRBJ1-2; a possible D gene is TRBD1 (5 bases). The CDR3 runs 15 residues. Germline V lookup: CDR1 ENHRY, CDR2 SYGVKD. V lost 0 bases to trimming and J lost 6 bases, with 14 bases between them. The CDR3 DNA sequence: TGTGCCATCAGTGAGTCGGCAGGGTCTATGGATGGCTACACCTTC. Amino acids: CAISESAGSMDGYTF.

This chain connects TRBV4-3 to TRBJ2-1; D ambiguous. V shed 4 bases and J shed 1 base, with 8 bases lying between them. The germline V gene has CDR1 LGHNA and CDR2 YSLEER. This CDR3 region has 14 residues. CDR3 coding DNA: TGCGCCAGCAGCCCGGTAGGGTCCTACAATGAGCAGTTCTTC. It is translated as CASSPVGSYNEQFF.

The chain employs TRBV6-9 and TRBJ2-7; 7 bases map to TRBD1. V lost 4 bases, J lost 4 bases, and 10 bases stayed unmatched. This CDR3 contains 15 residues. The germline V gene has CDR1 MNHGY and CDR2 SVAAGI. The CDR3 nucleotides read TGTGCCAGCAGTTCCCCCGGGACAGCCTCTTACGAGCAGTACTTC. This gives the protein CASSSPGTASYEQYF.

The V call is TRBV18, the J call TRBJ2-7; 14 bases match TRBD2. This CDR3 contains 15 residues. Trimming at V came to 3 bases and at J to 4 bases, leaving 2 bases not matched to a gene. The V gene's germline CDR1 is KGHSH and CDR2 LQKENI. The CDR3 sequence is CASSPTSGGAYEQYF. CDR3 nucleotide sequence: TGTGCCAGCTCACCGACTAGCGGGGGGGCTTACGAGCAGTACTTC.

The rearrangement joins TRBV5-4 to TRBJ1-1; D possibly corresponds to TRBD1 (5 bases). V lost 4 bases and J 0 bases, leaving 16 bases between the germline ends. Germline V gene lookup returns CDR1 SGHNT and CDR2 YYREEE (reference sequence). This CDR3 is built from 16 residues. CDR3 amino acids: CASSPDLGLVNTEAFF. The CDR3 region has the DNA TGTGCCAGCAGCCCGGACCTGGGACTGGTGAACACTGAAGCTTTCTTT.

V gene TRBV5-1 combines with J gene TRBJ2-7, with TRBD1 matching 9 bases. The J segment lost 5 bases and the V segment lost 3 bases, leaving 9 bases of the junction unmatched. The length of the CDR3 is 15 residues. Germline assignment: CDR1 SGHRS and CDR2 YFSETQ. The CDR3 protein is CASSYLIQGANEQYF. CDR3 coding DNA: TGCGCCAGCAGCTACCTCATACAGGGGGCTAACGAGCAGTACTTC.

The rearrangement links TRBV7-9 to TRBJ1-3, with unresolved D. V lost 3 bases and J 0 bases, leaving 15 bases between the germline ends. Germline CDR1 is SEHNR and CDR2 is FQNEAQ (reference sequence). The CDR3 length is 17 residues. The CDR3 DNA is TGTGCCAGCAGCTTTGAGTTTATGATTAGCTCTGGAAACACCATATATTTT. Encoded protein: CASSFEFMISSGNTIYF.

This clone was observed a single time. V gene TRBV10-3 combines with J gene TRBJ1-4; D gene unclear. Germline CDR1 and CDR2: ENHRY and SYGVKD. Trimming pared 2 bases from V and 8 bases from J, leaving 12 bases between. This CDR3 region has 14 residues. CDR3 residues: CAISEVSLREKLFF. CDR3 bases: TGTGCCATCAGTGAGGTGTCTCTCAGGGAAAAACTGTTTTTT.

The gene calls are TRBV6-1 and TRBJ1-1; possibly TRBD1 for D (6 bases). The CDR3 loop spans 14 amino acids. Germline V gene lookup returns CDR1 MNHNS and CDR2 SASEGT. Trimming took off 4 bases at V and 4 bases at J, with 13 bases between the two ends. CDR3 amino acids: CASSATGQSTEAFF. DNA for the CDR3: TGTGCCAGCAGTGCTACAGGGCAGAGCACTGAAGCTTTCTTT.

J is TRBJ1-2 and V is TRBV6-1, with a weak D call TRBD1 (5 bases). The CDR3 loop spans 13 amino acids. Germline lookup yields CDR1 MNHNS and CDR2 SASEGT. Trimming left V 5 bases short and J 5 bases short, with 12 bases between. The CDR3 loop is CASSQDKGYGYTF. Here the CDR3 DNA reads TGTGCCAGCAGTCAGGACAAGGGATATGGCTACACCTTC.

J is TRBJ2-2 and V is TRBV9; 9 nucleotides align to TRBD1. Germline values: CDR1 SGDLS, CDR2 YYNGEE. V lost 7 bases, J lost 5 bases, and 3 bases stayed unmatched. The CDR3 covers 13 residues. The CDR3 reads CASRGTGTGELFF. DNA for the CDR3: TGTGCCAGCCGCGGGACAGGGACCGGGGAGCTGTTTTTT.

The CDR3 loop reads CSASPETQYF. CDR3 in DNA: TGCAGTGCTAGTCCAGAGACCCAGTACTTC. The rearrangement uses TRBV20-1 and TRBJ2-5; D is unresolved. The CDR3 extends over 10 amino acids. The germline V gene encodes CDR1 DFQATT and CDR2 SNEGSKA (reference sequence). V lost 3 bases, J lost 4 bases, and 3 bases lay in between.

The V call is TRBV7-2, the J call TRBJ1-4, with TRBD1 as a possible D gene (5 bases). This CDR3 has 17 residues. With 5 bases removed from V and 0 bases from J, the gap between germline ends came to 16 bases. Germline V lookup: CDR1 SGHTA, CDR2 FQGNSA. The CDR3 here is CASSRGKGRPTNEKLFF. The CDR3 DNA follows: TGTGCCAGCAGCCGGGGGAAGGGCCGACCAACTAATGAAAAACTGTTTTTT.